This TCR beta chain was sequenced in a study of control samples from healthy donors and cancer patients. The CDR3 loop spans 15 amino acids. Germline CDR1 and CDR2: SSHAT and FNYEAQ (reference sequence). Profiled with immunoSEQ multiplex PCR; TCRdb holds only in-frame clones, not every one. The profile shows 89,000 or so clones, more than 70% of them singletons. Turning to this clone: One end of the junction varies from germline; a read error may be responsible.

The chain combines TRBV7-7 with TRBJ2-1, with 8 positions matching TRBD2. The sequencing input was blood. The clonotype comes from a man aged 50-59 years in good health. CDR3 amino acids: CASSQGLVNFDEQFF. Here the CDR3 DNA reads TGTGCTAGCAGCCAGGGACTAGTAAATTTCGATGAGCAGTTCTTC.